What follows are 23 T cell receptor beta chains derived from one specimen sequenced in a study of blood T cell repertoires in COVID-19. TCRdb's table, derived via immunoSEQ multiplex PCR, lists solely in-frame clones and lacks some. The sample yields under 100,000 clones, approximately 86% seen once. Sequencing was carried out using peripheral blood. All receptors derive from a man aged 50-59 years with acute or convalescent COVID-19.

J is TRBJ1-6 and V is TRBV7-2, with 7 bases identical to TRBD1. J was trimmed by 7 bases and V by 10 bases; bases with no gene match: 10. The CDR3 is made up of 14 amino acids. The germline V gene has CDR1 SGHTA and CDR2 FQGNSA. The CDR3 sequence is CAIRQGLQNSPLHF. As DNA, the CDR3 is TGTGCCATCCGACAGGGCCTTCAAAATTCACCCCTCCACTTT. Together with reference TRBV7-2 and TRBJ1-6, the CDR3 gives the full variable domain: GAGVSQSPSNKVTEKGKDVELRCDPISGHTALYWYRQSLGQGLEFLIYFQGNSAPDKSGLPSDRFSAERTGGSVSTLTIQRTQQEDSAVYLCAIRQGLQNSPLHFGNGTRLTVT.

The chain links TRBV6-5 to TRBJ2-1; TRBD2 matches 8 bases. Per germline, CDR1 MNHEY and CDR2 SVGAGI. CDR3 length: 14 residues. Trimming cost V 8 bases and J 4 bases; bases outside gene matches: 7. Written as DNA, the CDR3 is TGTGCCAGCGCTAGGCGGGAGGCGTACAATGAGCAGTTCTTC. It specifies CASARREAYNEQFF.

The chain has TRBV24-1 and TRBJ2-3; 9 bases are shared with TRBD2. Germline V gives CDR1 KGHDR, CDR2 SFDVKD. The CDR3 totals 15 residues. The J segment lost 1 base and the V segment lost 9 bases, leaving 7 bases of the junction unmatched. CDR3 bases: TGTGCCACCTCAAACGAGCGGGGGGGCACAGATACGCAGTATTTT. This sequence encodes CATSNERGGTDTQYF.

This chain uses TRBV7-9 with TRBJ2-3; D may be TRBD2 (6 bases). This CDR3 has 15 amino acids. V was shortened by 2 bases and J by 4 bases, with 13 bases between the two germline ends. Germline lookup yields CDR1 SEHNR and CDR2 FQNEAQ (reference sequence). For the CDR3, the DNA is TGTGCCAGCAGCTTACAGGCTAGCGAGTCAGATACGCAGTATTTT. It codes for CASSLQASESDTQYF.

The chain links TRBV6-5 to TRBJ1-2, with no clear D. CDR1 is MNHEY and CDR2 is SVGAGI in the germline V gene. The CDR3 runs 14 residues. In DNA, the CDR3 is TGTGCTGTAAGCGAGGAATTTTCTAACTATGGCTACACCTTC. Its translation: CAVSEEFSNYGYTF.

DNA for the CDR3: TGTGCCAGCAGCCAAGGGACGGGGAGCAGAGCAGCTTTCTTT. Translation gives CASSQGTGSRAAFF. This chain connects TRBV3-1 (or the pseudogene TRBV3-2) to TRBJ1-1; D gene uncertain. This CDR3 has 14 residues. Germline CDR1 reads LGHDT; CDR2 reads YNNKEL (reference sequence). V shed 1 base and J shed 10 bases, with 16 bases lying between them.

This chain uses TRBV7-9 with TRBJ2-5; 10 bases align to TRBD2. J was trimmed by 4 bases and V by 5 bases; bases with no gene match: 4. Germline V CDR1 and CDR2: SEHNR, FQNEAQ (reference sequence). The length of the CDR3 is 14 residues. CDR3 region: CASSPSGGRETQYF. In DNA form, the CDR3 reads TGTGCCAGCAGCCCTAGCGGGGGAAGAGAGACCCAGTACTTC.

The gene calls are TRBV9 and TRBJ2-1, with 10 bases identical to TRBD2. The CDR3 is 18 residues long. V shed 2 bases, J shed 3 bases, and the junction held 11 bases outside the gene matches. The germline V gene has CDR1 SGDLS and CDR2 YYNGEE. In DNA, the CDR3 is TGTGCCAGCAGCGTCGGACTAGCGGAGGTATGGGGCTACAATGAGCAGTTCTTC. Translated, it gives CASSVGLAEVWGYNEQFF.

CDR3 sequence: CASSLLAGGGSTDTQYF. For the CDR3, the DNA is TGTGCCAGCAGCTTGCTAGCGGGAGGAGGAAGCACAGATACGCAGTATTTT. The V call is TRBV11-2, the J call TRBJ2-3; 11 bases line up with TRBD2. The germline V gene encodes CDR1 SGHAT and CDR2 FQNNGV. The CDR3 length is 17 residues. V lost 3 bases, J lost 0 bases, and 5 bases stayed unmatched.

The rearrangement joins TRBV19 to TRBJ2-1, with 11 positions matching TRBD2. The junction had 4 bases not matched to a gene; V was cut back by 3 bases and J by 6 bases. Germline assignment: CDR1 LNHDA and CDR2 SQIVND (reference sequence). The CDR3 has 15 residues. CDR3 sequence reads: CASSMTSGNFNEQFF. Written as DNA, the CDR3 is TGTGCCAGTAGTATGACTAGCGGGAATTTCAATGAGCAGTTCTTC.

The chain combines TRBV5-6 with TRBJ2-7; D gene uncertain. V was cut by 3 bases and J by 1 base, with 14 bases left in between. This CDR3 contains 15 residues. CDR1 SGHDT and CDR2 YYEEEE come from the germline V gene. The CDR3 DNA is TGTGCCAGCAGCTCCACCTCTACAGTTTCCTACGAGCAGTACTTC. It translates to CASSSTSTVSYEQYF.

The chain uses TRBV5-1 and TRBJ2-1, with 8 bases identical to TRBD2. The V gene's germline CDR1 is SGHRS and CDR2 YFSETQ. There are 14 residues in the CDR3. J gave up 5 bases and V 1 base, and 2 bases lay outside the gene matches. The CDR3 spells CASSLTSGNNEQFF. The CDR3 DNA reads as TGCGCCAGCAGCTTGACTAGCGGTAACAATGAGCAGTTCTTC. Combining the CDR3 with reference TRBV5-1 and TRBJ2-1 gives the whole variable domain KAGVTQTPRYLIKTRGQQVTLSCSPISGHRSVSWYQQTPGQGLQFLFEYFSETQRNKGNFPGRFSGRQFSNSRSEMNVSTLELGDSALYLCASSLTSGNNEQFFGPGTRLTVL.

The chain recombines TRBV19 with TRBJ1-1; TRBD1 might be the D (5 bases). V was trimmed by 7 bases and J by 3 bases, leaving 18 bases between them. The CDR3 covers 15 residues. Germline lookup yields CDR1 LNHDA and CDR2 SQIVND (reference sequence). Written as DNA, the CDR3 is TGTGCCAGTACCCCTTTTAGGGGAGGGGACACTGAAGCTTTCTTT. As protein: CASTPFRGGDTEAFF.

The V call is TRBV6-4, the J call TRBJ2-7; D is undetermined. This CDR3 has 12 residues. The V end lost 4 bases, the J end lost 4 bases, and 8 bases lay between the germline ends. Germline loops: CDR1 MRHNA, CDR2 SNTAGT. CDR3 sequence: CASSGPGYEQYF. The CDR3 nucleotides are TGTGCCAGCAGTGGCCCGGGTTACGAGCAGTACTTC.

V gene TRBV27 combines with J gene TRBJ2-2, with D possibly TRBD1 on 5 matching bases. Per the germline V gene, CDR1 is MNHEY and CDR2 is SMNVEV (reference sequence). V was pared by 1 base and J by 4 bases, with 19 bases between. This CDR3 is 18 amino acids long. Here the CDR3 reads CASSLYDSLYTSTGELFF. The CDR3 DNA is TGTGCCAGCAGTTTATATGACAGTCTCTACACAAGCACCGGGGAGCTGTTTTTT.

This chain joins TRBV11-3 and TRBJ2-1, with D possibly TRBD2 on 8 matching bases. The CDR3 spans 16 residues. V was trimmed by 5 bases and J by 2 bases, leaving 16 bases between them. Germline V CDR1 and CDR2: SGHNT, YENEEA. CDR3 loop: CASSREGTATYNEQFF. In nucleotides, the CDR3 is TGTGCCAGCAGCCGGGAGGGGACAGCCACCTACAATGAGCAGTTCTTC.

The sample holds one count of this clone. The rearrangement links TRBV2 to TRBJ2-7; 10 bases line up with TRBD2. CDR1 is SNHLY, CDR2 FYNNEI, per germline. The CDR3 totals 13 residues. V shed 6 bases and J 6 bases; nucleotides not matched to a gene: 5. In nucleotides, the CDR3 is TGTGCCAGCAGCACTAGCGGGGTAGGCGAGCAGTACTTC. Translation: CASSTSGVGEQYF.

J is TRBJ1-4 and V is TRBV28, with 9 nucleotides matching TRBD1. The CDR3 consists of 17 residues. CDR1 is MDHEN, CDR2 SYDVKM, per germline. J was trimmed by 1 base and V by 4 bases; bases with no gene match: 7. CDR3 sequence reads: CASSSGQGLGTNEKLFF. CDR3 sequence (DNA): TGTGCCAGCAGTTCGGGACAGGGACTTGGAACTAATGAAAAACTGTTTTTT.

The chain carries TRBV5-4 and TRBJ2-2; 9 bases match TRBD2. This CDR3 has 17 residues. Germline assignment: CDR1 SGHNT and CDR2 YYREEE (reference sequence). V gave up 4 bases and J gave up 0 bases; unmatched junction bases: 7. The chain's CDR3 is CASSRKPSGTNTGELFF. In nucleotides, the CDR3 is TGTGCCAGCAGCCGCAAACCTAGCGGGACGAACACCGGGGAGCTGTTTTTT.

The V call is TRBV30, the J call TRBJ1-1, with a possible D match to TRBD1 (6 bases). This CDR3 contains 14 residues. Germline V CDR1 and CDR2: GTSNPN, SVGIG (reference sequence). V lost 4 bases and J lost 5, with 17 bases in between. The CDR3 nucleotides read TGTGCCTGGACGAGGCGGGGGGGGGCGACTGAAGCTTTCTTT. This encodes CAWTRRGGATEAFF.

The genes are TRBV4-3 and TRBJ2-3; 12 positions agree with TRBD2. CDR1 and CDR2 from the germline V gene are LGHNA and YSLEER. The J segment lost 8 bases and the V segment lost 4 bases, leaving 1 base of the junction unmatched. The length of the CDR3 is 13 residues. The CDR3 region is CASSLTSGGTQYF. The CDR3 DNA sequence: TGCGCCAGCAGCCTGACTAGCGGGGGTACGCAGTATTTT.

The genes are TRBV19 and TRBJ1-3; the D is unclear. CDR1 is LNHDA and CDR2 is SQIVND in the germline V gene (reference sequence). V shed 4 bases and J shed 0 bases, with 10 bases lying between them. The CDR3 has 15 residues. CDR3 coding DNA: TGTGCCAGTAGTAGTTGGCCAGGCTCTGGAAACACCATATATTTT. Its protein is CASSSWPGSGNTIYF.

The V call is TRBV30, the J call TRBJ2-7; D ambiguous. There are 12 residues in the CDR3. CDR1 and CDR2 (germline): GTSNPN, SVGIG (reference sequence). With 5 bases removed from V and 6 bases from J, the gap between germline ends came to 14 bases. Written as DNA, the CDR3 is TGTGCCTGGGCCACGGAGACGGTCGAGCAGTACTTC. Its translation is CAWATETVEQYF.